This TCR beta chain comes out of a study of blood T cell repertoires in COVID-19. Study context: COVID-19 samples from acute and convalescent phases originated in the United States, Italy and Spain. T cells, B-cell-depleted T cells, or PBMCs provided the cDNA or gDNA that served as material.

This CDR3 contains 15 residues. Trimming removed 3 bases from V and 4 bases from J, with 13 bases in between. CDR1 and CDR2 (germline): MNHEY, SMNVEV (reference sequence). Source study methods: Reference gene primer amplification yielded estimated nucleated cell counts. The table came from immunoSEQ multiplex PCR; TCRdb's copy has only in-frame clones and leaves some out. V, J and clone size were drawn from that table, and D and trimming were deduced from the DNA. The sample includes more than 95,000 clones, about nine tenths of them seen just once. This chain connects TRBV27 to TRBJ2-4; D unclear. The TCR was taken from a man in his forties or fifties with acute or convalescent COVID-19. The sample was peripheral blood. CDR3 loop: CASSFEFPPKNIQYF. As DNA, the CDR3 is TGTGCCAGCAGTTTCGAGTTTCCCCCAAAAAACATTCAGTACTTC.